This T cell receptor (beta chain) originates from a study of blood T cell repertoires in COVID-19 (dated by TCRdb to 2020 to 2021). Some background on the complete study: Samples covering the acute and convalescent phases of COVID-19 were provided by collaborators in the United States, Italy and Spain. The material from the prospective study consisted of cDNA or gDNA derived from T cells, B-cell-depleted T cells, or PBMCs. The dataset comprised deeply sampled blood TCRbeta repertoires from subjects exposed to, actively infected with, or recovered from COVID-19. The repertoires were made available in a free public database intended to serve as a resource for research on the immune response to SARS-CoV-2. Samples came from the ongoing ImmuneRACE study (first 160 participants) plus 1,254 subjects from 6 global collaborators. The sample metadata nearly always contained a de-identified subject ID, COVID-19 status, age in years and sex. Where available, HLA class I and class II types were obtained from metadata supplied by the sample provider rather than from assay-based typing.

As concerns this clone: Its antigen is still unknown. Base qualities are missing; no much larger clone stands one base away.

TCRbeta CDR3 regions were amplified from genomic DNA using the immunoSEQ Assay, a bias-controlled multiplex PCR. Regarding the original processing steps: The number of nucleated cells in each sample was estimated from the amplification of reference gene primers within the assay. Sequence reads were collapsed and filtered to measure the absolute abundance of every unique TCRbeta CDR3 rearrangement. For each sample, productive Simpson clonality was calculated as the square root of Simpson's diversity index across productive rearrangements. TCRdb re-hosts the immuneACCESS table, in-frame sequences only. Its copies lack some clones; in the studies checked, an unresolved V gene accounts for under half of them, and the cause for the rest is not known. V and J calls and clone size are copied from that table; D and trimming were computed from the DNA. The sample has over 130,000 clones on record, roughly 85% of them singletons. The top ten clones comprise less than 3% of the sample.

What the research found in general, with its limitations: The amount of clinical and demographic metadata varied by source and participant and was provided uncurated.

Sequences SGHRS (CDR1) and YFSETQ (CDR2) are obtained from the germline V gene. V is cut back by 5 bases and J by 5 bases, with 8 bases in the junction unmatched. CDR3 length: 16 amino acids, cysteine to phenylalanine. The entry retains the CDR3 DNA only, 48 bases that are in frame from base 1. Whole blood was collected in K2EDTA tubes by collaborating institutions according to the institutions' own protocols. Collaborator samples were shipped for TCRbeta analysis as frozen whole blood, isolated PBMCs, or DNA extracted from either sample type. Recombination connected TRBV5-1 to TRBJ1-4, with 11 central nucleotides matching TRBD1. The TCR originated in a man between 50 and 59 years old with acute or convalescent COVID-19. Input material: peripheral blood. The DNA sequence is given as TGCGCCAGCAGTAGCCGCCGGGACAGGGGGAATGAAAAACTGTTTTTT. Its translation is CASSSRRDRGNEKLFF.